This T cell receptor (beta chain) stems from a study of T-cell reconstitution after alpha-beta-depleted transplantation in children. Regarding the study as a whole: Fresh T-cell production supplied most of the T-cell counts and diversity seen one year after transplant. Day-60 TCRbeta diversity that was high in some patients was derived from surviving recipient T cells and thymic progenitors.

Germline V gene data show CDR1 as MNHEY and CDR2 as SVGAGI. The CDR3 runs to 19 residues. V gave up 0 bases and J gave up 4 bases; unmatched junction bases: 17. The table lists this clonotype with many counts. The antigen remains unidentified. Unique molecular identifiers were used in preparing the TCRbeta library. MiXCR, run by TCRdb on the PCR reads, gives a single entry per CDR3 protein. The repertoire consists of over 450,000 distinct CDR3 sequences, with roughly a tenth occurring once and the leading ten covering 2%. The J gene is TRBJ2-5, the V gene TRBV6-5; TRBD2 agrees at 7 bases. The sample in question was PBMCs, obtained before TCRalphabeta/CD19-depleted stem cell transplant. The receptor was isolated from a child aged 2-15 years with inherited bone marrow failure, due to receive a stem cell transplant. The CDR3 loop is CASSYSSVGLTSLAETQYF. CDR3 in DNA: TGTGCCAGCAGTTACTCGTCTGTGGGATTGACTAGCCTTGCAGAGACCCAGTACTTC.